The 6 T cell receptor beta chains in this list originate from one sample, sequenced in a study of cytomegalovirus exposure and HLA in healthy donors. Primers included in the PCR were 60 Vbeta and 13 Jbeta primers. The repertoire was sequenced with immunoSEQ multiplex PCR; TCRdb's copy has only in-frame clones and lacks some. The data show 200,000 or so clones, around 83% seen once. The material sequenced was PBMCs. These receptors were obtained from a woman in her 40s in good health and CMV-seronegative.

The J gene is TRBJ2-1, the V gene TRBV5-1; D may be TRBD2 (5 bases). Trimming pared 0 bases from V and 8 bases from J, leaving 12 bases between. This CDR3 region has 14 residues. CDR1 is SGHRS, CDR2 YFSETQ, per germline. The CDR3: CASSLVEEVDEQFF. CDR3 bases: TGCGCCAGCAGCTTGGTTGAGGAGGTGGATGAGCAGTTCTTC.

The chain couples TRBV11-2 to TRBJ2-3, with D perhaps matching TRBD2 (6 bases). The V end lost 1 base, the J end lost 2 bases, and 10 bases lay between the germline ends. CDR1 and CDR2 from the germline V gene are SGHAT and FQNNGV. This CDR3 is 15 amino acids long. CDR3 protein: CASSLGGAPTDTQYF. CDR3 nucleotide sequence: TGTGCCAGCAGCTTAGGCGGGGCCCCCACAGATACGCAGTATTTT. Full variable domain (missing parts from reference TRBV11-2 and TRBJ2-3): EAGVAQSPRYKIIEKRQSVAFWCNPISGHATLYWYQQILGQGPKLLIQFQNNGVVDDSQLPKDRFSAERLKGVDSTLKIQPAKLEDSAVYLCASSLGGAPTDTQYFGPGTRLTVL.

V usage is TRBV2 and J usage is TRBJ1-1; D is unresolved. Per germline, CDR1 SNHLY and CDR2 FYNNEI. V dropped 6 bases and J dropped 4 bases, with 21 bases sitting between them. The CDR3 is 16 amino acids. The CDR3 region is CASRGSTPTLGTEAFF. The CDR3 DNA reads as TGTGCCAGCAGGGGTAGCACCCCGACTTTGGGCACTGAAGCTTTCTTT.

The chain is built from TRBV7-9 and TRBJ2-5; 7 nucleotides line up with TRBD2. The J segment lost 5 bases and the V segment lost 5 bases, leaving 17 bases of the junction unmatched. The CDR3 consists of 17 residues. Germline CDR1 is SEHNR and CDR2 is FQNEAQ (reference sequence). The CDR3 protein is CASSHGLGEIIGETQYF. CDR3 DNA sequence: TGTGCCAGCAGCCATGGACTAGGGGAGATTATTGGGGAGACCCAGTACTTC.

V and J are TRBV30 and TRBJ1-5; D ambiguous. This CDR3 comprises 13 residues. V lost 3 bases and J lost 7, with 13 bases in between. CDR1 is GTSNPN, CDR2 SVGIG, per germline (reference sequence). CDR3 sequence (DNA): TGTGCCTGGAGCTCCGCGGGGTACCAGCCCCAGCATTTT. Translated: CAWSSAGYQPQHF. Using reference TRBV30 and TRBJ1-5 for the parts outside the CDR3, the full variable domain is SQTIHQWPATLVQPVGSPLSLECTVEGTSNPNLYWYRQAAGRGLQLLFYSVGIGQISSEVPQNLSASRPQDRQFILSSKKLLLSDSGFYLCAWSSAGYQPQHFGDGTRLSIL.

The chain joins TRBV19 to TRBJ2-5; 9 bases are a match to TRBD1. The V gene's germline CDR1 is LNHDA and CDR2 SQIVND (reference sequence). Losses at the gene ends were 5 bases for V and 2 bases for J; bases not matched to a gene: 6. The CDR3 is 15 amino acids. CDR3 nucleotide sequence: TGTGCCAGTAGTGTCGGGACAGGGTGGCAAGAGACCCAGTACTTC. Amino acid sequence: CASSVGTGWQETQYF.